A selection of T cell receptor beta chains follows, all from one sample in a study of T cell responses to AZD1222 COVID-19 vaccine. Method: immunoSEQ multiplex PCR; TCRdb's copy keeps in-frame clones and lacks some. The sample shows about 130,000 clones, approximately 85% of them seen only once. Sequencing was performed on peripheral blood, taken 28 days after the second AZD1222 dose. The source is an adult who received the AZD1222 COVID-19 vaccine. Each CDR3 is given without its conserved first and last residue. Not every row has a clone size; where given, it reads once, few, many or a size class.

cdr3_aa,v_call,clone_size,j_call
SVVGGTEYGYT,TRBV29-1,-,TRBJ1-2
ASSLAGDGNTIY,TRBV5-1,once,TRBJ1-3
ASSLGAYQPQH,TRBV12-3/TRBV12-4,-,TRBJ1-5
ASSPMGGHNQPQH,TRBV6-4,once,TRBJ1-5
AWSRGVGGNTIY,TRBV30,-,TRBJ1-3
ASSSPGRQANYGYT,TRBV11-2,-,TRBJ1-2
AWSFSRDRDFYGYT,TRBV30,few,TRBJ1-2
ASSRDRGRSYNSPLH,TRBV5-4,-,TRBJ1-6
ASSQNSYGYT,TRBV28,few,TRBJ1-2
ASSPYQGNSGYT,TRBV18,-,TRBJ1-2
AINDRGDTEAF,TRBV10-3,few,TRBJ1-1
ASSLLADKNIQY,TRBV5-1,-,TRBJ2-4
ASSLGGMSTEAF,TRBV11-3,-,TRBJ1-1
ASSQVVSWPDTQY,TRBV14,-,TRBJ2-3
ASSPSRSTGRTHGYT,TRBV19,-,TRBJ1-2
ASSQDVNGNTEAF,TRBV4-2,-,TRBJ1-1
ASSATGGWEKLF,TRBV9,-,TRBJ1-4
AGGTGRRSSYEQY,TRBV7-9,once,TRBJ2-7
ASSFGGVGYNEQF,TRBV5-1,few,TRBJ2-1
ASSPEGGRNYGYT,TRBV6-5,-,TRBJ1-2
ASSAGSGDGYT,TRBV5-6,-,TRBJ1-2
ASSLGDRGNRETQY,TRBV5-1,-,TRBJ2-5
ASSYRAYSPLH,TRBV6-2/TRBV6-3,-,TRBJ1-6
SVRGQDGNQPQH,TRBV29-1,-,TRBJ1-5
ASSQGLSRSTMNTEAF,TRBV3-1/TRBV3-2,-,TRBJ1-1
ASSVTGAGEQY,TRBV9,-,TRBJ2-7
AIRLSYEQY,TRBV2,-,TRBJ2-7
ASARVGEDYGYT,TRBV11-3,-,TRBJ1-2
AIRTQTTRTANYGYT,TRBV10-3,-,TRBJ1-2
ASSILRDSNQPQH,TRBV19,-,TRBJ1-5
ASSVQDSNTEAF,TRBV9,-,TRBJ1-1
ASSEGQGTDGYT,TRBV7-3,-,TRBJ1-2
ATALQADQPQH,TRBV15,-,TRBJ1-5
ASSLGGLAGNEQF,TRBV28,-,TRBJ2-1
SVAQVSLYEQY,TRBV29-1,-,TRBJ2-7
SVSSGGYNEQF,TRBV29-1,-,TRBJ2-1
SVAGVGKNEQF,TRBV29-1,-,TRBJ2-1
ASSSLGQPDYGYT,TRBV27,-,TRBJ1-2
ASSSTNSQETQY,TRBV5-5,-,TRBJ2-5
ASSPQGGNQETQY,TRBV7-2,-,TRBJ2-5
ASSQEWGHTQY,TRBV3-1/TRBV3-2,-,TRBJ2-3
ASSKSQGASTGELF,TRBV9,-,TRBJ2-2
ASSAQGGQPQH,TRBV10-1,-,TRBJ1-5
ASSFSDRQPQH,TRBV19,-,TRBJ1-5
ASSYETRSTDTQY,TRBV6-2/TRBV6-3,-,TRBJ2-3
AWRPERELTDTQY,TRBV30,-,TRBJ2-3
ASSTVAGDDGYT,TRBV7-2,-,TRBJ1-2
ASSEVAGDYNEQF,TRBV3-1/TRBV3-2,-,TRBJ2-1
ASSRPLGGEETQY,TRBV28,-,TRBJ2-5
ASSQDPPLQGLNSPLH,TRBV4-1,-,TRBJ1-6
ASSESTGGVGYT,TRBV6-6,-,TRBJ1-2
ASSPGAGGYYGYT,TRBV18,-,TRBJ1-2
ASRGLLSGANVLT,TRBV28,-,TRBJ2-6
ASSQQGTGGYEKLF,TRBV4-1,-,TRBJ1-4
ASQPGLAGGPHNEQF,TRBV3-1/TRBV3-2,-,TRBJ2-1